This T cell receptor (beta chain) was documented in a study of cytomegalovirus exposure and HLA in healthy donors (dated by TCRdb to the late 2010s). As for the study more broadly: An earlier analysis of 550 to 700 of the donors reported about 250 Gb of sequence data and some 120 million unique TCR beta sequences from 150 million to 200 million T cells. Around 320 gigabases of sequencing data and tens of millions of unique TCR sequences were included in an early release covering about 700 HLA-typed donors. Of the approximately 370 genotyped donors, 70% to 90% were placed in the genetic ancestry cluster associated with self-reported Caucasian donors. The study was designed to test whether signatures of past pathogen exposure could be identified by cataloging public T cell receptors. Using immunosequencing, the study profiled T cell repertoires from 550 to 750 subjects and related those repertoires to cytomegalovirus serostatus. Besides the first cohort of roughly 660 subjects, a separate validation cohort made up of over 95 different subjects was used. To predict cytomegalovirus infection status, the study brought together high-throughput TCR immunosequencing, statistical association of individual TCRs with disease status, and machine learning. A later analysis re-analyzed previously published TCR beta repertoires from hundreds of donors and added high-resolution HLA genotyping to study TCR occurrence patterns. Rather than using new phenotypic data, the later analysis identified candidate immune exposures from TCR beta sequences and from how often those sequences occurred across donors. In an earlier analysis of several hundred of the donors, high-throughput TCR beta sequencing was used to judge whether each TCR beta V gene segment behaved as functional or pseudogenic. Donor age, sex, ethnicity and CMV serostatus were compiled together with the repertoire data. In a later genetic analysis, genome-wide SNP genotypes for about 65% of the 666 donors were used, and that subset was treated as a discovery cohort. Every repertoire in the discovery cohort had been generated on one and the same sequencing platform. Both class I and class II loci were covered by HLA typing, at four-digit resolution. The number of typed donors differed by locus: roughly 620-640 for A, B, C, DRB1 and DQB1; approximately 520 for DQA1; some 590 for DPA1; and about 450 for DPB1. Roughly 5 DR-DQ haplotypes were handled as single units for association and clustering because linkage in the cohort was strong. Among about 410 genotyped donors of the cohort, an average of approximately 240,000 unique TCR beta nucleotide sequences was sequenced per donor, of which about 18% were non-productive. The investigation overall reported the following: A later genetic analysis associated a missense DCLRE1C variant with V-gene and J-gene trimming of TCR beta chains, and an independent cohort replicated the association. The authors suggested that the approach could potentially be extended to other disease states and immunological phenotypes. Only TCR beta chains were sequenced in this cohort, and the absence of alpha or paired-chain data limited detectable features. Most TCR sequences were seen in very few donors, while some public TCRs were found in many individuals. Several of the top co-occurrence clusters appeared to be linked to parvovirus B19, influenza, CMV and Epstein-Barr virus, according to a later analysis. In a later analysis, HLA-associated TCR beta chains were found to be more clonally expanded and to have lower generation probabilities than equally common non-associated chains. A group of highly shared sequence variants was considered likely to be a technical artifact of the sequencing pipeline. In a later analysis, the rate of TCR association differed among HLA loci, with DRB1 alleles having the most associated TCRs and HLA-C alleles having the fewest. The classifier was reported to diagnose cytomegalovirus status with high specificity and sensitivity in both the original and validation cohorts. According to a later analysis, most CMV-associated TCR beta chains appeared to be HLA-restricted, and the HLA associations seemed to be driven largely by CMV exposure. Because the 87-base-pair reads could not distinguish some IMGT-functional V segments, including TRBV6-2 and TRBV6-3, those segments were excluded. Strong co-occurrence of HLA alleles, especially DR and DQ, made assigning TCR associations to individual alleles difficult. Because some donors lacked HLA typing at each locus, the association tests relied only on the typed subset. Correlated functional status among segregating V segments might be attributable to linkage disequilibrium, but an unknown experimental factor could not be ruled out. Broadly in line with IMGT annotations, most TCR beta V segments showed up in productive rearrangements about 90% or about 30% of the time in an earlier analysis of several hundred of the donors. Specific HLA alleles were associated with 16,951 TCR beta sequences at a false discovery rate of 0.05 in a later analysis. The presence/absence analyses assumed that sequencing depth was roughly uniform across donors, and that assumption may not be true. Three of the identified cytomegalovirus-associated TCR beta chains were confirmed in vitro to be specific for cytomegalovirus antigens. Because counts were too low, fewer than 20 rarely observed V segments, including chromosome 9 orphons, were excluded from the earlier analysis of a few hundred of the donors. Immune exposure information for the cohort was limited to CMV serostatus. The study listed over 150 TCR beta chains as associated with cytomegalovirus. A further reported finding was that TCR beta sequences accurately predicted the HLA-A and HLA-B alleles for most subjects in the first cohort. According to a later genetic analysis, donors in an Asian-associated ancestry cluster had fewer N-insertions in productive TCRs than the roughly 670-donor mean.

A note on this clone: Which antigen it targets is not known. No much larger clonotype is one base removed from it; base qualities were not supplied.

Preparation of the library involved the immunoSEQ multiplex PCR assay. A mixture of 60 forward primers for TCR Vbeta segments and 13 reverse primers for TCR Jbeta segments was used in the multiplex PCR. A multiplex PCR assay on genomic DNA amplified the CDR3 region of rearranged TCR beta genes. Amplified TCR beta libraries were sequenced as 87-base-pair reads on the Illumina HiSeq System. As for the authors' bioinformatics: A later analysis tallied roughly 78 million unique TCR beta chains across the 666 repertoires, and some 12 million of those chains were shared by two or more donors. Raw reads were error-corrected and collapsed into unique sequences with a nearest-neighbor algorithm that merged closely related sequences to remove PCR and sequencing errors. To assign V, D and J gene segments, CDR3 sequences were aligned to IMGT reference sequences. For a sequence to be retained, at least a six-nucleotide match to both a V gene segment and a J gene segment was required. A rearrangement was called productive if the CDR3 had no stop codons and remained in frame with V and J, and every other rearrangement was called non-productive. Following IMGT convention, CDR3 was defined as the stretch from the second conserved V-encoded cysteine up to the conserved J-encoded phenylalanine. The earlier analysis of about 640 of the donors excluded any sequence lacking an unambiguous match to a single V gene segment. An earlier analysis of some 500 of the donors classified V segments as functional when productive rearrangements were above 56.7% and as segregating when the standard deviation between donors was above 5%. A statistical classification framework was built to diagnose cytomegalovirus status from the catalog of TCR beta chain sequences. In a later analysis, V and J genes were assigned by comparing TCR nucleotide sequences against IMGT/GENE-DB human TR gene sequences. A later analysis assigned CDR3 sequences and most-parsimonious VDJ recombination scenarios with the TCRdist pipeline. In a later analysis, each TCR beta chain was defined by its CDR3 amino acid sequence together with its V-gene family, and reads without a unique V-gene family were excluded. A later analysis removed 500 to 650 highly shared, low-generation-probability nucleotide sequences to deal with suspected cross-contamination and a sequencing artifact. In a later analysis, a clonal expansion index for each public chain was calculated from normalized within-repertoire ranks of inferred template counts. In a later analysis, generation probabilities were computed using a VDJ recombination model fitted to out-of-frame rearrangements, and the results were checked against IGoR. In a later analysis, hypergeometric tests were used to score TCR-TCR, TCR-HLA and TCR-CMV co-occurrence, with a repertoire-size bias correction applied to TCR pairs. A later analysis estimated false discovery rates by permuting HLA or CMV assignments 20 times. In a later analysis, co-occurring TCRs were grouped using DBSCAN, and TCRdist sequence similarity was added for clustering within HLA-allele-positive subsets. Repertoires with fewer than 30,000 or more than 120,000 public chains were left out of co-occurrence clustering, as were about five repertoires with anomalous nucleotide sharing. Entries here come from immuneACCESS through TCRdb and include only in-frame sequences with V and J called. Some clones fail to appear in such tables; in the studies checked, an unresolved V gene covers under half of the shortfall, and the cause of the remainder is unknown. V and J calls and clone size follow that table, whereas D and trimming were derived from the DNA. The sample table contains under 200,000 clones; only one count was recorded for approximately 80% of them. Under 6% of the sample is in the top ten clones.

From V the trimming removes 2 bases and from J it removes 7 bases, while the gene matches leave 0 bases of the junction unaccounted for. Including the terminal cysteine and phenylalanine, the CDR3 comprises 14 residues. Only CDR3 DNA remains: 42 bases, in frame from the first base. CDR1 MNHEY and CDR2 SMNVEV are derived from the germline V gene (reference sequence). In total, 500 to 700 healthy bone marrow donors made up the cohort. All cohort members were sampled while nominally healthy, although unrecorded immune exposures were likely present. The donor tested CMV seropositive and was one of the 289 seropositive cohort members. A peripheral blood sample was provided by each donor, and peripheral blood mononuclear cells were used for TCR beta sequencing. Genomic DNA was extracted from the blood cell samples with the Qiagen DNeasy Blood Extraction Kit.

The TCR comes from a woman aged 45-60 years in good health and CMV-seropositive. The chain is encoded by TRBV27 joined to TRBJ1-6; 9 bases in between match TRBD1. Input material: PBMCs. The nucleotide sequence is TGTGCCAGCAGTTTAGGACAGGGGAATTCACCCCTCCACTTT. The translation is CASSLGQGNSPLHF.